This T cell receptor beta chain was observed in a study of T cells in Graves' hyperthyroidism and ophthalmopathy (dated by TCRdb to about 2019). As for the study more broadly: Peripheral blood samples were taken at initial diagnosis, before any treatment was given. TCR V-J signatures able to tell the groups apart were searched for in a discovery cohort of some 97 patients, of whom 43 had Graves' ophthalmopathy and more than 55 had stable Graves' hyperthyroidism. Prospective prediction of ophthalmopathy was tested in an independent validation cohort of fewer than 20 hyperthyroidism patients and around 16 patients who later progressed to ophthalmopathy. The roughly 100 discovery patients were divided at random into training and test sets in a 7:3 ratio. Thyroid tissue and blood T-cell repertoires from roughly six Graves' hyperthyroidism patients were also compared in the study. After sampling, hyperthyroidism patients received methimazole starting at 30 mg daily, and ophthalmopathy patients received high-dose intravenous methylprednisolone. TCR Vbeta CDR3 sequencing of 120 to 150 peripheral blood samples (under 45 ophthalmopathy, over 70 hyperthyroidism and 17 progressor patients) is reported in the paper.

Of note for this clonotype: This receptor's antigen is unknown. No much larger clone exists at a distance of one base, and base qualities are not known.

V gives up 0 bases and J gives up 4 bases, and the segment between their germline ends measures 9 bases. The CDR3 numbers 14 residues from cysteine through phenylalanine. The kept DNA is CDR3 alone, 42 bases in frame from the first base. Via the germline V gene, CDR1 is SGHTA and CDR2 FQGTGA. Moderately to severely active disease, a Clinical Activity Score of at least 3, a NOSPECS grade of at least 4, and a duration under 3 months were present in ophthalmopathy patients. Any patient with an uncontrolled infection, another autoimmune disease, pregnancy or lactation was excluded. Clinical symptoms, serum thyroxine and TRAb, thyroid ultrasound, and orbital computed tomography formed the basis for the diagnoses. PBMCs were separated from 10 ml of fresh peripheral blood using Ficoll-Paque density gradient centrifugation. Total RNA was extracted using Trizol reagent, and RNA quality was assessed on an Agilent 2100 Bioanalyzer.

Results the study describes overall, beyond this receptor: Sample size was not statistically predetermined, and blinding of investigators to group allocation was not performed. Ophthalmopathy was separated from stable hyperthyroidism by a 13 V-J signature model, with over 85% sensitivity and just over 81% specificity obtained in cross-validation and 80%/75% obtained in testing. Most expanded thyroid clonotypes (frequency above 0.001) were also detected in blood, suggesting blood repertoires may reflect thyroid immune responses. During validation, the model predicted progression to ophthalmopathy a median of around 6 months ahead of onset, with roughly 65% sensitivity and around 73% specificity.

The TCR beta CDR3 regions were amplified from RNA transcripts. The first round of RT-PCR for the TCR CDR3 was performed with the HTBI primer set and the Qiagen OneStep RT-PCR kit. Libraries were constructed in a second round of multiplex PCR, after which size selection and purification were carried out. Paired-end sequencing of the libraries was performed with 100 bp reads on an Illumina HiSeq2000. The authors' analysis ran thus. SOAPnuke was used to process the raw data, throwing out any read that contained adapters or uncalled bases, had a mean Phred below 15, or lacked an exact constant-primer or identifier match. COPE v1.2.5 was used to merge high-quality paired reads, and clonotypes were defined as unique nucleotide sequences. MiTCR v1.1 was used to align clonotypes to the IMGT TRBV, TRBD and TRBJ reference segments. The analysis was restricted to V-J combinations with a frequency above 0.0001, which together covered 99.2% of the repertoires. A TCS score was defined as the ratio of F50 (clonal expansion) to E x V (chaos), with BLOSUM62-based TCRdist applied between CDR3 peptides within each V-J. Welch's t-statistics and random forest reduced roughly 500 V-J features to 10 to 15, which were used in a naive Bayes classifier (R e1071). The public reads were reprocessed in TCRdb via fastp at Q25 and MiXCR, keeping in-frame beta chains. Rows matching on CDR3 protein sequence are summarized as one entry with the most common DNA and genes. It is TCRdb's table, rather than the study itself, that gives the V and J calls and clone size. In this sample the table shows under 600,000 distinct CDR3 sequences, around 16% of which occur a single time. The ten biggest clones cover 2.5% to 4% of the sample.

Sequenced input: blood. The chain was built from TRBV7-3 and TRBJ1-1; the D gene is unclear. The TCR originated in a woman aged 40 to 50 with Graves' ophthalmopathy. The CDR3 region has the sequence CASSLTGMSTEAFF. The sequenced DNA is TGTGCCAGCAGCTTAACCGGGATGAGCACTGAAGCTTTCTTT.